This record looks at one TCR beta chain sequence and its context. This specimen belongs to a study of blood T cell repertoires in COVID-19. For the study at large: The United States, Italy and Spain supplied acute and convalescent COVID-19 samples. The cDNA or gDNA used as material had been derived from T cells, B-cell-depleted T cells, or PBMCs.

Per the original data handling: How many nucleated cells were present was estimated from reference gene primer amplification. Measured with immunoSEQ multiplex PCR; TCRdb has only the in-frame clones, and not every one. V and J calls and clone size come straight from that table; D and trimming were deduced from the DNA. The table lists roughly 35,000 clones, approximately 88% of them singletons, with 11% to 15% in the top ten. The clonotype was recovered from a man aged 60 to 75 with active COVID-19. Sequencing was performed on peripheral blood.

The CDR3 nucleotides read TGTGCCAGCAGCCAAGTTACGCGCTATGGCTACACCTTC. It codes for CASSQVTRYGYTF. V and J are TRBV3-1 (or the pseudogene TRBV3-2) and TRBJ1-2; D call uncertain. Germline V gene lookup returns CDR1 LGHDT and CDR2 YNNKEL (reference sequence). This CDR3 has 13 residues. Trimming took 1 base from V and 4 from J, leaving 7 bases between them.